The 17 T cell receptor beta chains below were found in one sample sequenced in a study of blood T cell repertoires in COVID-19. The table came from immunoSEQ multiplex PCR; TCRdb's copy has only in-frame clones and leaves some out. The sample includes about 180,000 clones, 88% seen only once; the top ten take roughly 9%. The sequencing sample was made of PBMCs or T cells enriched from blood (not recorded which). These receptor sequences come from a woman younger than 35 who had recovered from COVID-19.

The gene calls are TRBV11-3 and TRBJ2-3, with a tentative D call TRBD1 (6 bases). The CDR3 covers 16 residues. Germline CDR1 SGHNT, CDR2 YENEEA. V dropped 5 bases and J dropped 2 bases, with 17 bases sitting between them. The CDR3: CASSAGDRRFTDTQYF. The CDR3 DNA reads TGTGCCAGCAGCGCGGGTGACAGGAGATTCACAGATACGCAGTATTTT.

This chain links TRBV28 with TRBJ1-1, with D perhaps TRBD1 (5 bases). The CDR3 spans 15 residues. The ends were cut back, 5 bases at V and 1 base at J, with 14 bases in the middle. Germline-derived CDR1 and CDR2 are MDHEN and SYDVKM. The CDR3 DNA reads as TGTGCCAGCAGTCTCGTGGCAGGGAAGAACACTGAAGCTTTCTTT. This codes for CASSLVAGKNTEAFF.

V is TRBV18 and J is TRBJ1-2; D gene uncertain. V lost 8 bases and J 4 bases, leaving 5 bases between the germline ends. Germline CDR1 reads KGHSH; CDR2 reads LQKENI. The CDR3 runs 10 residues. The CDR3 region is CASPSYGYTF. The CDR3 bases are TGTGCCAGCCCCAGCTATGGCTACACCTTC.

This clone was seen only once. J is TRBJ1-6 and V is TRBV5-1; TRBD1 might be the D (5 bases). The ends were cut back, 0 bases at V and 14 bases at J, with 15 bases in the middle. The germline gives CDR1 SGHRS, CDR2 YFSETQ. The CDR3 is 14 residues long. CDR3 sequence reads: CASSLGDGGAALHF. The CDR3 nucleotides are TGCGCCAGCAGCTTGGGAGACGGCGGGGCGGCCCTCCACTTT.

The chain couples TRBV6-5 to TRBJ1-6; 9 nucleotides line up with TRBD1. V gave up 6 bases and J gave up 7 bases; unmatched junction bases: 7. This CDR3 is built from 15 residues. In germline, CDR1 is MNHEY, CDR2 SVGAGI. CDR3 sequence (DNA): TGTGCCAGCAGAGCAATGGGACAGGGAAATTCACCCCTCCACTTT. Translating it yields CASRAMGQGNSPLHF.

V is TRBV5-1 and J is TRBJ2-2, with 13 bases identical to TRBD2. V was pared by 3 bases and J by 3 bases, with 5 bases of the junction left unmatched. Germline lookup yields CDR1 SGHRS and CDR2 YFSETQ. The CDR3 totals 17 residues. The CDR3 reads CASSSRTSGGHTGELFF. The CDR3 DNA sequence: TGCGCCAGCAGCTCCCGGACTAGCGGGGGTCACACCGGGGAGCTGTTTTTT.

This chain uses TRBV10-2 with TRBJ2-3, with TRBD2 matching 8 bases. Germline CDR1 is WSHSY and CDR2 is SAAADI. The CDR3 consists of 14 residues. V dropped 6 bases and J dropped 7; count of bases not matched to a gene: 9. The CDR3 loop reads CASRRAGEVNTQYF. The CDR3 DNA reads TGCGCCAGCAGACGAGCGGGAGAGGTAAATACGCAGTATTTT.

The rearrangement joins TRBV12-5 to TRBJ1-2; 7 nucleotides agree with TRBD1. Per germline, CDR1 LGHNT and CDR2 FRNRAP. The trim removed 2 bases at V and 6 bases at J, leaving 6 bases unmatched. The CDR3 sequence is 14 residues long. DNA for the CDR3: TGTGCTAGTGGTTTGCACAGGGGTATTGATGGCTACACCTTC. Protein sequence: CASGLHRGIDGYTF.

This chain joins TRBV28 and TRBJ1-5; no reliable D call. Deletions cut 5 bases from V and 3 bases from J, with 11 bases between. CDR1 and CDR2 (germline): MDHEN, SYDVKM. The CDR3 length is 14 residues. The CDR3 DNA is TGTGCCAGCAGTACCAGACAAGCCAATCAGCCCCAGCATTTT. Its protein is CASSTRQANQPQHF.

This rearrangement joins TRBV2 to TRBJ2-1; 11 bases are a match to TRBD2. The trim removed 6 bases at V and 6 bases at J, leaving 4 bases unmatched. The CDR3 has 14 residues. CDR1 SNHLY and CDR2 FYNNEI come from the germline V gene. The CDR3 loop reads CASRTGTSGNEQFF. The CDR3 DNA sequence: TGTGCCAGCAGGACCGGGACTAGCGGCAATGAGCAGTTCTTC. The full variable domain, in which reference TRBV2 and TRBJ2-1 provide the parts outside the CDR3, is EPEVTQTPSHQVTQMGQEVILRCVPISNHLYFYWYRQILGQKVEFLVSFYNNEISEKSEIFDDQFSVERPDGSNFTLKIRSTKLEDSAMYFCASRTGTSGNEQFFGPGTRLTVL.

This clone was counted a few times. CDR3 nucleotide sequence: TGTGCCAGCAGCGTAGGGCTAGCGGGAGGGCCCCGGGAGCAGTTCTTC. This encodes CASSVGLAGGPREQFF. The chain is built from TRBV9 and TRBJ2-1; 12 nucleotides agree with TRBD2. The CDR3 runs to 16 residues. CDR1 and CDR2 from the germline V gene are SGDLS and YYNGEE. The V segment lost 0 bases and the J segment 10 bases; nucleotides outside the gene matches: 8.

The V and J genes are TRBV7-9 and TRBJ2-5; D might be TRBD2 (7 bases). The CDR3 length is 16 residues. Germline V gene data show CDR1 as SEHNR and CDR2 as FQNEAQ (reference sequence). V was pared by 5 bases and J by 0 bases, with 16 bases between. The CDR3 nucleotides are TGTGCCAGCAGCCAAACGGGGGGCCCCAACCAAGAGACCCAGTACTTC. As protein: CASSQTGGPNQETQYF.

V and J are TRBV10-1 and TRBJ2-1; a weak D match, TRBD2 (5 bases). Germline CDR1 reads WNHNN; CDR2 reads SYGVQD (reference sequence). Trimming cost V 7 bases and J 7 bases, with 20 bases left between them. This CDR3 has 15 amino acids. This chain's CDR3 is CASIGAQRPSNEQFF. The CDR3 DNA sequence: TGCGCCAGCATAGGAGCCCAGCGGCCAAGTAATGAGCAGTTCTTC.

V is TRBV4-1 and J is TRBJ2-3; D is unclear. V lost 3 bases to trimming and J lost 9 bases, with 13 bases between them. Germline CDR1 is MGHRA and CDR2 is YSYEKL. This CDR3 comprises 13 residues. The CDR3 DNA sequence: TGCGCCAGCAGCCAGGGTGGAGCCCAAACGCAGTATTTT. It codes for CASSQGGAQTQYF.

The rearrangement joins TRBV19 to TRBJ1-4; D is perhaps TRBD1 (6 bases). Trimming cost V 6 bases and J 7 bases, with 15 bases left between them. Per germline, CDR1 LNHDA and CDR2 SQIVND (reference sequence). The CDR3 totals 14 residues. As DNA, the CDR3 is TGTGCCAGTAGCAGAGACAGGAGACCTGAAAAACTGTTTTTT. It encodes CASSRDRRPEKLFF.

Written as DNA, the CDR3 is TGTGCCAGCTCACCCAGTATGAACACTGAAGCTTTCTTT. Residues: CASSPSMNTEAFF. This chain connects TRBV18 to TRBJ1-1; D not resolved. CDR3 size: 13 residues. The germline V gene encodes CDR1 KGHSH and CDR2 LQKENI. Trimming stripped 3 bases from V and 0 bases from J, with 5 bases between. The complete variable domain, with remaining parts taken from reference TRBV18 and TRBJ1-1, reads NAGVMQNPRHLVRRRGQEARLRCSPMKGHSHVYWYRQLPEEGLKFMVYLQKENIIDESGMPKERFSAEFPKEGPSILRIQQVVRGDSAAYFCASSPSMNTEAFFGQGTRLTVV.

V usage is TRBV19 and J usage is TRBJ1-2; D perhaps matches TRBD1 (6 bases). The CDR3 spans 11 residues. Germline loops: CDR1 LNHDA, CDR2 SQIVND (reference sequence). The V end was cut by 4 bases, the J end by 7 bases, with 7 bases between. CDR3 bases: TGTGCCAGTAGTAACAGGGTTGGCTACACCTTC. Residues: CASSNRVGYTF.